A single sample is the source of the 23 T cell receptor beta chains below, sequenced in a study of blood T cell repertoires in COVID-19. Assay used: immunoSEQ multiplex PCR; TCRdb lists only in-frame clones, some missing. The sample gives 150,000 to 200,000 clones, 88% of which show up once; roughly 25% is in the top ten. Sequencing was performed on peripheral blood. The receptor source for this set is a man aged 55 to 70 with acute or convalescent COVID-19.

The chain combines TRBV18 with TRBJ1-5; the D is unclear. V dropped 2 bases and J dropped 7 bases, with 9 bases sitting between them. This CDR3 spans 13 amino acids. In germline, CDR1 is KGHSH, CDR2 LQKENI. CDR3 in amino acids: CASSPSLEQPQHF. The CDR3 DNA sequence: TGTGCCAGCTCACCATCCTTAGAGCAGCCCCAGCATTTT.

The rearrangement links TRBV2 to TRBJ1-5, with unresolved D. Trimming stripped 0 bases from V and 5 bases from J, with 5 bases between. The CDR3 extends over 13 amino acids. Per the germline V gene, CDR1 is SNHLY and CDR2 is FYNNEI. The CDR3 bases are TGTGCCAGCAGTGAAGCTGCGGATCAGCCCCAGCATTTT. Encoded protein: CASSEAADQPQHF.

This sequence joins TRBV7-2 and TRBJ1-5, with D uncertain. Trimming removed 1 base from V and 0 bases from J, with 7 bases in between. The CDR3 covers 15 residues. Per germline, CDR1 SGHTA and CDR2 FQGNSA. Here the CDR3 DNA reads TGTGCCAGCAGCTTAGGGCAGTCTAGCAATCAGCCCCAGCATTTT. Its translation is CASSLGQSSNQPQHF.

V and J are TRBV6-4 and TRBJ2-1, with 11 bases identical to TRBD2. The CDR3 totals 14 residues. The germline gives CDR1 MRHNA, CDR2 SNTAGT. Germline trimming cut 5 bases from V and 9 bases from J; bases unmatched to any gene: 6. The chain's CDR3 is CASSHSGGALEQFF. CDR3 coding DNA: TGTGCCAGCAGTCATAGCGGGGGGGCCCTTGAGCAGTTCTTC.

V is TRBV6-5 and J is TRBJ1-1, with 8 bases lining up with TRBD1. Germline V gene data show CDR1 as MNHEY and CDR2 as SVGAGI. The trim removed 10 bases at V and 3 bases at J, leaving 7 bases unmatched. The CDR3 contains 13 residues. Written as DNA, the CDR3 is TGTGCCATAAGCGGACAGGGCTACACTGAAGCTTTCTTT. As protein: CAISGQGYTEAFF.

The gene calls are TRBV2 and TRBJ1-2, with a tentative D call TRBD1 (5 bases). The V gene lost 0 bases and the J gene lost 7 bases, with 12 bases spanning the gap. Looked up from germline, CDR1 is SNHLY and CDR2 is FYNNEI. CDR3 length: 14 amino acids. This chain's CDR3 is CASSEAPRQFGYTF. The CDR3 nucleotides are TGTGCCAGCAGTGAAGCCCCTAGACAGTTTGGCTACACCTTC.

The chain combines TRBV12-5 with TRBJ1-1, with D unclear. The germline CDR1 and CDR2 sequences are LGHNT and FRNRAP. The CDR3 extends over 13 amino acids. V was trimmed by 5 bases and J by 1 base, leaving 8 bases between them. The CDR3 protein is CASGPYTNTEAFF. The DNA of the CDR3 is TGTGCTAGTGGTCCTTACACGAACACTGAAGCTTTCTTT.

The chain combines TRBV21-1 with TRBJ2-7; the table's D call, TRBD1, has no DNA check behind it. TRBV21-1 counts as a pseudogene. The CDR3 sequence is 14 residues long. The CDR3 spells CASSNALQFDEQYV. The CDR3 DNA reads as TGTGCCAGCAGCAATGCCCTCCAGTTCGACGAGCAGTACGTC.

This clone showed up just once. The chain links TRBV7-2 to TRBJ1-5; D is perhaps TRBD1 (6 bases). Trimming shortened V by 5 bases and J by 6 bases, and 17 bases separated the two germline ends. Germline CDR1 and CDR2: SGHTA and FQGNSA. This CDR3 spans 15 amino acids. The CDR3 nucleotides are TGTGCCAGCAGCCCCCGCCCAGAGGACAGTCAGCCCCAGCATTTT. Translated, it gives CASSPRPEDSQPQHF.

In its sample, this clone was seen once. CDR3 sequence: CASSVDGIPSGANVLTF. Here the CDR3 DNA reads TGTGCCAGCAGCGTGGACGGGATCCCTTCTGGGGCCAACGTCCTGACTTTC. The chain is built from TRBV5-4 and TRBJ2-6; possibly TRBD2 for D (5 bases). V lost 4 bases and J lost 1, with 15 bases in between. CDR1 is SGHNT, CDR2 YYREEE, per germline (reference sequence). This CDR3 is built from 17 residues.

This clone was counted once. The chain employs TRBV15 and TRBJ2-7; 8 bases match TRBD2. The CDR3 totals 14 residues. J gave up 0 bases and V 5 bases, and 3 bases lay outside the gene matches. Germline CDR1 reads LNHNV; CDR2 reads YYDKDF (reference sequence). CDR3 loop: CATSVAGLSYEQYF. The DNA for the CDR3 is TGTGCCACCAGCGTAGCGGGGCTCTCCTACGAGCAGTACTTC.

This chain links TRBV3-1 (or the pseudogene TRBV3-2) with TRBJ2-3; D possibly corresponds to TRBD1 (6 bases). CDR1 and CDR2 (germline): LGHDT, YNNKEL (reference sequence). The CDR3 has 13 amino acids. With 5 bases removed from V and 3 bases from J, the gap between germline ends came to 9 bases. Here the CDR3 reads CASSVGGTDTQYF. The CDR3 nucleotides are TGTGCCAGCAGCGTAGGGGGAACAGATACGCAGTATTTT.

The chain is built from TRBV7-2 and TRBJ1-2; D remains ambiguous. V lost 3 bases and J 0 bases, leaving 5 bases between the germline ends. CDR1 and CDR2 from the germline V gene are SGHTA and FQGNSA. The CDR3 is 13 amino acids. CDR3 amino acids: CASSLGTNYGYTF. The CDR3, as DNA: TGTGCCAGCAGCTTGGGCACTAACTATGGCTACACCTTC.

V and J are TRBV4-1 and TRBJ1-5; no reliable D call. The V and J ends lost 0 bases and 3 bases respectively, with 9 bases between them. Germline V gives CDR1 MGHRA, CDR2 YSYEKL. This CDR3 contains 15 residues. The CDR3 spells CASSQDEGFNQPQHF. DNA of the CDR3: TGCGCCAGCAGCCAAGATGAGGGATTCAATCAGCCCCAGCATTTT.

This rearrangement joins TRBV5-1 to TRBJ1-6, with no clear D. The germline V and J ends were trimmed by 4 bases and 9 bases, with 14 bases remaining between them. CDR3 length: 14 residues. Germline V gene lookup returns CDR1 SGHRS and CDR2 YFSETQ. The CDR3 here is CASSLDKGGSPLHF. DNA for the CDR3: TGCGCCAGCAGCCTCGACAAGGGAGGTTCACCCCTCCACTTT.

The rearrangement links TRBV27 to TRBJ1-4; D ambiguous. Germline V gene sequence: CDR1 MNHEY, CDR2 SMNVEV (reference sequence). The CDR3 runs 14 residues. V dropped 5 bases and J dropped 3 bases, with 10 bases sitting between them. DNA for the CDR3: TGTGCCAGCAGTCCGCTCGGGTCTAATGAAAAACTGTTTTTT. It encodes CASSPLGSNEKLFF.

V gene TRBV11-2 combines with J gene TRBJ1-3; 8 nucleotides agree with TRBD1. The CDR3 totals 17 residues. With 0 bases clipped from V and 2 bases from J, the junction kept 6 bases outside the gene matches. CDR1 is SGHAT and CDR2 is FQNNGV in the germline V gene. This chain's CDR3 is CASSLDQGAIAGNTIYF. The DNA of the CDR3 is TGTGCCAGCAGCTTAGATCAGGGGGCGATTGCTGGAAACACCATATATTTT.

The CDR3 here is CASSEVAGGNTIYF. The CDR3 DNA reads TGTGCCAGCAGTGAGGTTGCAGGGGGAAACACCATATATTTT. The rearrangement joins TRBV28 to TRBJ1-3; possible D gene TRBD1, 5 bases. Trimming cost V 5 bases and J 4 bases, with 12 bases left between them. This CDR3 region has 14 residues. Germline V CDR1 and CDR2: MDHEN, SYDVKM.

In DNA form, the CDR3 reads TGTGCCTCGGGGACAGTCTCTGGAAACACCATATATTTT. Its protein product is CASGTVSGNTIYF. The V gene is TRBV19, the J gene TRBJ1-3; TRBD1 matches 7 bases. Germline V gives CDR1 LNHDA, CDR2 SQIVND (reference sequence). J was trimmed by 0 bases and V by 11 bases; bases with no gene match: 4. The CDR3 contains 13 residues.

This sequence joins TRBV7-3 and TRBJ2-3, with 7 nucleotides matching TRBD2. CDR1 and CDR2 from the germline V gene are SGHTA and FQGTGA. The ends lost 5 bases at V and 0 bases at J; junction bases unmatched: 2. The CDR3 consists of 14 residues. The CDR3 spells CASSISGSTDTQYF. Here the CDR3 DNA reads TGTGCCAGCAGCATTAGCGGGAGCACAGATACGCAGTATTTT.

This clone came up once. The V and J genes are TRBV5-1 and TRBJ1-1; the match to TRBD1 covers 7 bases. The CDR3 is 14 residues long. Germline CDR1 and CDR2: SGHRS and YFSETQ. Losses at the gene ends were 5 bases for V and 1 base for J; bases not matched to a gene: 5. The CDR3 reads CASSRDRANTEAFF. The CDR3 nucleotides read TGCGCCAGCAGTCGTGACAGGGCGAACACTGAAGCTTTCTTT.

The V call is TRBV7-2, the J call TRBJ1-5; TRBD1 matches 7 bases. The CDR3 sequence is 15 residues long. CDR1 SGHTA and CDR2 FQGNSA come from the germline V gene. V gave up 1 base and J gave up 3 bases; unmatched junction bases: 3. Here the CDR3 DNA reads TGTGCCAGCAGCTTAGTGGGACAGTCCAATCAGCCCCAGCATTTT. It translates to CASSLVGQSNQPQHF.

This clone was found once. The genes are TRBV30 and TRBJ2-1; 12 nucleotides match TRBD2. Trimming took 4 bases from V and 4 from J; bases not matched to a gene: 2. The V gene's germline CDR1 is GTSNPN and CDR2 SVGIG (reference sequence). The CDR3 runs to 14 residues. The CDR3 here is CAWTSGRGYNEQFF. The CDR3 DNA reads TGTGCCTGGACTAGCGGGAGGGGATACAATGAGCAGTTCTTC.